The next 2 T cell receptor beta chains were all read from a single sample in a study of CD8 T cells in Susac syndrome. RNA in amounts of about 0.5 to 1 ug was reverse transcribed with random hexamers. Each CDR3 protein is one row after TCRdb ran MiXCR on the immunoSEQ multiplex PCR reads. The top ten clones hold 0.18% of a sample with about 300,000 distinct CDR3 sequences, 89% of them seen once. Source material: CD8+ T cells from PBMCs. The receptors come from a human donor with multiple sclerosis.

This sequence joins TRBV28 and TRBJ2-7, with D maybe TRBD2 (5 bases). The CDR3 spans 12 residues. Germline V gene lookup returns CDR1 MDHEN and CDR2 SYDVKM. V dropped 6 bases and J dropped 4 bases, with 10 bases sitting between them. The CDR3 nucleotides are TGTGCCAGCAGCAACGGGGTGTACGAGCAGTACTTC. As protein: CASSNGVYEQYF.

The chain is built from TRBV14 and TRBJ2-7, with 13 bases matching TRBD2. The J segment lost 2 bases and the V segment lost 3 bases, leaving 1 base of the junction unmatched. CDR3 size: 15 residues. CDR1 and CDR2 from the germline V gene are SGHDN and FVKESK. The DNA of the CDR3 is TGTGCCAGCAGCCAGGGGACTAGCGGGGCCTACGAGCAGTACTTC. Translated: CASSQGTSGAYEQYF.